What follows are 8 T cell receptor beta chains derived from one specimen sequenced in a study of beta chain features in type 1 diabetes. The study, taken as a whole, reports: In all four CD4+ subsets, TCRB CDR3 length was significantly, moderately reduced in type 1 diabetes.

The investigators reverse transcribed all of the isolated RNA, so they sequenced expressed TCRB transcripts. Profiling relied on immunoSEQ multiplex PCR, and the TCRdb table lists in-frame clones only, not all of them. This repertoire shows around 650,000 clones, around an eighth found once; its top ten account for around 0.12%. The antigens of these receptors remain unknown. The sample consisted of naive CD4+ T cells from blood. Source of these receptors: a man younger than 40 with type 1 diabetes.

This clone was detected only a few times. The rearrangement joins TRBV7-2 to TRBJ1-2, with D perhaps matching TRBD1 (5 bases). Germline V gives CDR1 SGHTA, CDR2 FQGNSA. Trimming removed 5 bases at V and 4 bases at J, with 14 bases between. This CDR3 region has 14 residues. The CDR3 coding sequence is TGTGCCAGCAGCCAAGGGGCCTGGGGCTATGGCTACACCTTC. This translates into CASSQGAWGYGYTF.

This clone was found a few times. The chain uses TRBV7-8 and TRBJ2-1; TRBD1 matches 7 bases. The CDR3 totals 16 residues. CDR1 and CDR2 (germline): SGHVS, FQNEAQ. V was clipped by 7 bases and J by 0 bases; unmatched bases: 9. The CDR3 reads CASTRGQVLSYNEQFF. For the CDR3, the DNA is TGTGCCAGCACCAGAGGACAGGTACTCTCCTACAATGAGCAGTTCTTC.

This chain links TRBV5-6 with TRBJ1-1; 7 nucleotides match TRBD1. Per the germline V gene, CDR1 is SGHDT and CDR2 is YYEEEE. V lost 1 base to trimming and J lost 8 bases; unmatched junction nucleotides: 8. The CDR3 covers 14 residues. The CDR3 sequence: CASSLWEHRGEAFF. Here the CDR3 DNA reads TGTGCCAGCAGCTTGTGGGAACACAGGGGAGAAGCTTTCTTT. The variable domain in full, completed from reference TRBV5-6 and TRBJ1-1, reads DAGVTQSPTHLIKTRGQQVTLRCSPKSGHDTVSWYQQALGQGPQFIFQYYEEEERQRGNFPDRFSGHQFPNYSSELNVNALLLGDSALYLCASSLWEHRGEAFFGQGTRLTVV.

This clone came up a few times. The chain couples TRBV6-5 to TRBJ1-1; D remains ambiguous. The CDR3 totals 13 residues. Germline V gives CDR1 MNHEY, CDR2 SVGAGI. Trimming stripped 0 bases from V and 3 bases from J, with 5 bases between. The CDR3 reads CASSYSGYTEAFF. For the CDR3, the DNA is TGTGCCAGCAGTTACTCGGGGTACACTGAAGCTTTCTTT.

The gene calls are TRBV7-2 and TRBJ2-3; a possible D gene is TRBD2 (7 bases). The CDR3 is made up of 17 amino acids. Germline CDR1 reads SGHTA; CDR2 reads FQGNSA. The V gene lost 6 bases and the J gene lost 6 bases, with 25 bases spanning the gap. The CDR3 DNA follows: TGTGCCAGCAGTTCCCAAGGAGCCGGGGGGCTGCGGGATACGCAGTATTTT. Protein: CASSSQGAGGLRDTQYF. Full variable domain (rest looked up from reference TRBV7-2 and TRBJ2-3): GAGVSQSPSNKVTEKGKDVELRCDPISGHTALYWYRQSLGQGLEFLIYFQGNSAPDKSGLPSDRFSAERTGGSVSTLTIQRTQQEDSAVYLCASSSQGAGGLRDTQYFGPGTRLTVL.

This clone was seen only a few times. J is TRBJ2-3 and V is TRBV2; D gene unclear. Per germline, CDR1 SNHLY and CDR2 FYNNEI. CDR3 size: 14 residues. V lost 5 bases and J lost 1, with 10 bases in between. CDR3 nucleotide sequence: TGTGCCAGCAGTTTTTGGGTCGGCACAGATACGCAGTATTTT. It yields the protein CASSFWVGTDTQYF.

This clone appeared a few times. Other DNA sequences within the sample encode an identical CDR3. The rearrangement joins TRBV28 to TRBJ1-2; no definite D call. CDR1 is MDHEN and CDR2 is SYDVKM in the germline V gene. CDR3 length equals 12 residues. Between the trimmed V and J ends, which lost 1 base and 3 bases, there was a span of 3 bases. This chain's CDR3 is CASSLFDYGYTF. The CDR3 nucleotides are TGTGCCAGCAGTTTATTCGACTATGGCTACACCTTC.

The J gene is TRBJ1-2, the V gene TRBV6-5; D remains unclear. Germline values: CDR1 MNHEY, CDR2 SVGAGI. The CDR3 is made up of 12 amino acids. V was pared by 8 bases and J by 2 bases, with 9 bases between. The CDR3 sequence is CASWAGNYGYTF. CDR3 bases: TGTGCCAGCTGGGCAGGAAACTATGGCTACACCTTC.